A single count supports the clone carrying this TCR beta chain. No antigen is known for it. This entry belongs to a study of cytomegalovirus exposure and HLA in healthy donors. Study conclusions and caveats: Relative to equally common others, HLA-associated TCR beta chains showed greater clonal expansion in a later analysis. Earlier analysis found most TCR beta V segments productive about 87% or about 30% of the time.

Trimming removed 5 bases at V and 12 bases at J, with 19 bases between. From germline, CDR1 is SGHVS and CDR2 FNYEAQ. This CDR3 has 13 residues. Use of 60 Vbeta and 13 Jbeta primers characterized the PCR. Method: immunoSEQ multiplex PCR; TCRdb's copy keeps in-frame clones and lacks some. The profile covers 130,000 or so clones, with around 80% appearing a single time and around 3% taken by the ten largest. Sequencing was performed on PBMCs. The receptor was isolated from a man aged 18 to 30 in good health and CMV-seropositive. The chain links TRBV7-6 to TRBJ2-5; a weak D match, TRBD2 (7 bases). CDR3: CASSGGEGVYKYF. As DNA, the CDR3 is TGTGCCAGCAGCGGGGGGGAGGGGGTTTACAAGTACTTC.